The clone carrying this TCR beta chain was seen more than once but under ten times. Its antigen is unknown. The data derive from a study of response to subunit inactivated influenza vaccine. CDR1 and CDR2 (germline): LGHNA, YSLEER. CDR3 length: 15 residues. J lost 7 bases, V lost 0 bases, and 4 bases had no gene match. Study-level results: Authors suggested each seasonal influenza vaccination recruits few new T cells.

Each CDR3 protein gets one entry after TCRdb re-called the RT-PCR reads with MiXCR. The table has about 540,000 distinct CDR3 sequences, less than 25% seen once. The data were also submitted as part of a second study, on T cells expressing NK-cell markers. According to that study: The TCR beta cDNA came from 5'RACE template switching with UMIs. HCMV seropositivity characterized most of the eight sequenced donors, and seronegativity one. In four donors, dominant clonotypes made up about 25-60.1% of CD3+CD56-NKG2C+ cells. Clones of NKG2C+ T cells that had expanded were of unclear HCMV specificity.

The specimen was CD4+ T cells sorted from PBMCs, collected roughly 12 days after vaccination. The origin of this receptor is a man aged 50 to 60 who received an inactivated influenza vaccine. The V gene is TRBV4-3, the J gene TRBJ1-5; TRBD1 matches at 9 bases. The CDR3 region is CASSQDVTGGQPQHF. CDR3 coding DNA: TGCGCCAGCAGCCAAGATGTCACAGGGGGCCAGCCCCAGCATTTT.